The 25 T cell receptor beta chains below all came from one sample that was sequenced in a study of T cells after yellow fever vaccination. TCRdb itself ran the 5' RACE reads through MiXCR, one entry per CDR3 protein. The sample holds some 560,000 distinct CDR3 sequences, roughly 19% seen once. This specimen was PBMCs, taken 15 days after the yellow fever booster vaccination. The receptors shown here come from a man in his thirties or forties who received the YFV17D yellow fever vaccine.

The chain couples TRBV29-1 to TRBJ2-1, with D possibly matching TRBD1 (5 bases). Germline values: CDR1 SQVTM, CDR2 ANQGSEA. This CDR3 has 13 residues. CDR3 protein: CSGDRYSYNEQFF. The DNA for the CDR3 is TGCAGTGGCGACAGATACTCCTACAATGAGCAGTTCTTC.

The J gene is TRBJ1-5, the V gene TRBV7-2; D might be TRBD1 (5 bases). Between the trimmed V and J ends, which lost 5 bases and 7 bases, there was a span of 15 bases. CDR1 is SGHTA and CDR2 is FQGNSA in the germline V gene. This CDR3 spans 14 amino acids. The CDR3 DNA is TGTGCCAGCAGCACCGCGACAGCCGAGCAGCCCCAGCATTTT. As protein: CASSTATAEQPQHF.

V and J are TRBV11-1 and TRBJ2-7; no firm D call. This CDR3 has 18 amino acids. CDR1 and CDR2 (germline): SGHAT, FQDESV (reference sequence). The V end lost 5 bases, the J end lost 3 bases, and 26 bases lay between the germline ends. In DNA, the CDR3 is TGTGCCAGCAGCGAGACCCCCGTTCTCCCATCAGCCTACTACGAGCAGTACTTC. This sequence encodes CASSETPVLPSAYYEQYF.

The chain combines TRBV3-1 with TRBJ2-7, with TRBD2 identical over 10 bases. V gave up 1 base and J gave up 2 bases; unmatched junction bases: 5. Per the germline V gene, CDR1 is LGHDT and CDR2 is YNNKEL (reference sequence). This CDR3 comprises 16 residues. Written as DNA, the CDR3 is TGTGCCAGCAGCCAAGCTGGACTAGCGGAACCCTACGAGCAGTACTTC. This codes for CASSQAGLAEPYEQYF.

The chain employs TRBV4-3 and TRBJ2-1; 15 bases map to TRBD2. CDR3 length: 18 amino acids. V was clipped by 3 bases and J by 12 bases; unmatched bases: 15. Germline V gene lookup returns CDR1 LGHNA and CDR2 YSLEER. CDR3 DNA sequence: TGCGCCAGCAGCCAGGATCGTTTGGGGACTAGCGGGAGGACTGGGCAGTTCTTC. This sequence encodes CASSQDRLGTSGRTGQFF.

This clonotype was recorded a few times. The rearrangement joins TRBV5-4 to TRBJ2-4; 11 bases fit TRBD2. Germline lookup yields CDR1 SGHNT and CDR2 YYREEE (reference sequence). This CDR3 region has 15 residues. V was clipped by 5 bases and J by 8 bases; unmatched bases: 9. This CDR3 is CASSTDSGRGYIQYF. CDR3 nucleotides: TGTGCCAGCAGTACTGATAGCGGGAGGGGATACATTCAGTACTTC.

The chain has TRBV3-1 and TRBJ2-3; 10 bases fit TRBD2. This CDR3 spans 15 amino acids. With V trimmed by 2 bases and J by 6 bases, 5 bases remained unmatched. Germline-derived CDR1 and CDR2 are LGHDT and YNNKEL (reference sequence). CDR3 in DNA: TGTGCCAGCAGCCAAATGAGCGGGAGGGTGGATACGCAGTATTTT. This sequence encodes CASSQMSGRVDTQYF.

The V gene is TRBV4-3, the J gene TRBJ2-3; 11 nucleotides match TRBD2. The CDR3 is made up of 16 amino acids. V shed 0 bases, J shed 7 bases, and the junction held 6 bases outside the gene matches. Germline CDR1 LGHNA, CDR2 YSLEER. The chain's CDR3 is CASSQDEASGRYTQYF. The CDR3 DNA reads as TGCGCCAGCAGCCAAGATGAGGCTAGCGGGAGGTATACGCAGTATTTT.

In this sample, this clonotype turned up a few times. This chain connects TRBV7-2 to TRBJ2-5, with 9 nucleotides matching TRBD1. The CDR3 is 15 amino acids. Germline V gene data show CDR1 as SGHTA and CDR2 as FQGNSA. J was trimmed by 7 bases and V by 2 bases; bases with no gene match: 8. Here the CDR3 DNA reads TGTGCCAGCAGCTTAATCGGACAGGGGTTGGTGACCCAGTACTTC. The encoded protein is CASSLIGQGLVTQYF.

V and J are TRBV5-4 and TRBJ2-1; tentative D call: TRBD2 (5 bases). The germline V and J ends were trimmed by 1 base and 10 bases, with 12 bases remaining between them. CDR3 length: 13 residues. Germline assignment: CDR1 SGHNT and CDR2 YYREEE (reference sequence). CDR3 sequence: CASSLPLGGEQFF. DNA of the CDR3: TGTGCCAGCAGCTTGCCGCTAGGAGGAGAGCAGTTCTTC.

This rearrangement joins TRBV28 to TRBJ2-7, with a possible D match to TRBD2 (6 bases). V lost 2 bases, J lost 5 bases, and 13 bases lay in between. CDR3 length: 14 amino acids. The germline gives CDR1 MDHEN, CDR2 SYDVKM. CDR3 in amino acids: CASSLVGSGHEQYF. As DNA, the CDR3 is TGTGCCAGCAGTTTAGTCGGGAGCGGTCACGAGCAGTACTTC. The full variable domain, rest sourced from reference TRBV28 and TRBJ2-7, is DVKVTQSSRYLVKRTGEKVFLECVQDMDHENMFWYRQDPGLGLRLIYFSYDVKMKEKGDIPEGYSVSREKKERFSLILESASTNQTSMYLCASSLVGSGHEQYFGPGTRLTVT.

The CDR3 bases are TGTGCCAGCTCACATGGGACAGGGGAACGCAATGAGCAGTTCTTC. Amino acid sequence: CASSHGTGERNEQFF. The chain uses TRBV18 and TRBJ2-1, with 10 bases matching TRBD1. There are 15 residues in the CDR3. V lost 4 bases, J lost 6 bases, and 6 bases stayed unmatched. The V gene's germline CDR1 is KGHSH and CDR2 LQKENI. Drawing the rest from reference TRBV18 and TRBJ2-1, the complete variable domain is NAGVMQNPRHLVRRRGQEARLRCSPMKGHSHVYWYRQLPEEGLKFMVYLQKENIIDESGMPKERFSAEFPKEGPSILRIQQVVRGDSAAYFCASSHGTGERNEQFFGPGTRLTVL.

J is TRBJ1-2 and V is TRBV27, with D hard to call. The CDR3 loop spans 13 amino acids. V was trimmed by 7 bases and J by 2 bases, leaving 11 bases between them. Germline V gene lookup returns CDR1 MNHEY and CDR2 SMNVEV (reference sequence). The CDR3 loop is CASKRPGNYGYTF. The CDR3 DNA reads as TGTGCCAGCAAGAGGCCGGGGAACTATGGCTACACCTTC.

V gene TRBV20-1 combines with J gene TRBJ2-5, with a tentative D call TRBD2 (6 bases). Between the trimmed V and J ends, which lost 0 bases and 3 bases, there was a span of 14 bases. Germline loops: CDR1 DFQATT, CDR2 SNEGSKA (reference sequence). The CDR3 runs to 15 residues. Here the CDR3 DNA reads TGCAGTGCTAGAGATATCCTAGCGATTAAAGAGACCCAGTACTTC. This codes for CSARDILAIKETQYF.

The rearrangement uses TRBV28 and TRBJ2-1; D is possibly TRBD2 (6 bases). The germline gives CDR1 MDHEN, CDR2 SYDVKM. Trimming removed 7 bases at V and 6 bases at J, with 13 bases between. The CDR3 consists of 13 residues. This CDR3 is CASIPRGFNEQFF. CDR3 bases: TGTGCCAGCATTCCTCGGGGGTTCAATGAGCAGTTCTTC. Variable domain in full (rest from reference TRBV28 and TRBJ2-1): DVKVTQSSRYLVKRTGEKVFLECVQDMDHENMFWYRQDPGLGLRLIYFSYDVKMKEKGDIPEGYSVSREKKERFSLILESASTNQTSMYLCASIPRGFNEQFFGPGTRLTVL.

V gene TRBV7-2 combines with J gene TRBJ2-5, with a weak D call TRBD2 (5 bases). V dropped 5 bases and J dropped 5 bases, with 15 bases sitting between them. Germline V gene data show CDR1 as SGHTA and CDR2 as FQGNSA. The CDR3 is made up of 14 amino acids. The CDR3 is CASSQPTGRETQYF. The CDR3 bases are TGTGCCAGCAGCCAACCCACGGGAAGGGAGACCCAGTACTTC. The complete variable domain, with remaining parts taken from reference TRBV7-2 and TRBJ2-5, reads GAGVSQSPSNKVTEKGKDVELRCDPISGHTALYWYRQSLGQGLEFLIYFQGNSAPDKSGLPSDRFSAERTGGSVSTLTIQRTQQEDSAVYLCASSQPTGRETQYFGPGTRLLVL.

The CDR3 loop reads CAISESRGKVAGHTGELFF. The CDR3 nucleotides are TGTGCCATCAGTGAGTCCCGCGGGAAGGTAGCGGGGCACACCGGGGAGCTGTTTTTT. The rearrangement uses TRBV10-3 and TRBJ2-2, with 8 bases matching TRBD2. The J segment lost 3 bases and the V segment lost 0 bases, leaving 12 bases of the junction unmatched. The CDR3 runs to 19 residues. Germline loops: CDR1 ENHRY, CDR2 SYGVKD.

This clonotype was seen only a few times. The chain combines TRBV15 with TRBJ2-1; D remains ambiguous. This CDR3 contains 15 residues. Between the trimmed V and J ends, which lost 0 bases and 7 bases, there was a span of 13 bases. From germline, CDR1 is LNHNV and CDR2 YYDKDF (reference sequence). CDR3 bases: TGTGCCACCAGCAGAGACCGAGGATTAAGAAATGAGCAGTTCTTC. It translates to CATSRDRGLRNEQFF.

In its sample, this clonotype was seen a few times. The chain uses TRBV19 and TRBJ2-1; D gene ambiguous. Germline CDR1 and CDR2: LNHDA and SQIVND (reference sequence). V lost 1 base and J 5 bases, leaving 9 bases between the germline ends. This CDR3 contains 14 residues. CDR3 residues: CASSIVFGHNEQFF. The CDR3 nucleotides are TGTGCCAGTAGTATAGTATTCGGACACAATGAGCAGTTCTTC.

This chain joins TRBV7-2 and TRBJ1-1; D is uncertain. Germline assignment: CDR1 SGHTA and CDR2 FQGNSA. CDR3 length equals 13 residues. V was trimmed by 4 bases and J by 6 bases, leaving 12 bases between them. CDR3 DNA: TGTGCCAGCAGCTCTGGGATGTGGGCTGAAGCTTTCTTT. Amino acid sequence: CASSSGMWAEAFF.

This clonotype was detected only a few times. The V gene is TRBV19, the J gene TRBJ1-5, with 7 bases that match TRBD1. Losses at the gene ends were 7 bases for V and 3 bases for J; bases not matched to a gene: 9. Germline assignment: CDR1 LNHDA and CDR2 SQIVND (reference sequence). The CDR3 is 15 residues long. Here the CDR3 reads CASTPLDRNNQPQHF. CDR3 in DNA: TGTGCCAGTACCCCCCTGGACAGGAACAATCAGCCCCAGCATTTT. The full variable domain, its missing parts supplied by reference TRBV19 and TRBJ1-5, is DGGITQSPKYLFRKEGQNVTLSCEQNLNHDAMYWYRQDPGQGLRLIYYSQIVNDFQKGDIAEGYSVSREKKESFPLTVTSAQKNPTAFYLCASTPLDRNNQPQHFGDGTRLSIL.

This clonotype was observed many times. The chain combines TRBV4-1 with TRBJ2-3; D gene uncertain. V was clipped by 4 bases and J by 5 bases, with 13 bases between them. Looked up from germline, CDR1 is MGHRA and CDR2 is YSYEKL. CDR3 length: 14 residues. As DNA, the CDR3 is TGCGCCAGCAGCCTAGACCAACCCGGAGATACGCAGTATTTT. Amino acids: CASSLDQPGDTQYF.

The V gene is TRBV20-1, the J gene TRBJ2-7; D is perhaps TRBD1 (6 bases). Germline V CDR1 and CDR2: DFQATT, SNEGSKA (reference sequence). Trimming stripped 6 bases from V and 2 bases from J, with 14 bases between. The CDR3 extends over 13 amino acids. CDR3: CSANQDSPYEQYF. In DNA, the CDR3 is TGCAGTGCCAACCAGGACAGTCCCTACGAGCAGTACTTC.

V is TRBV27 and J is TRBJ1-1; D is uncertain. The CDR3 is 13 residues long. With 6 bases removed from V and 3 bases from J, the gap between germline ends came to 11 bases. CDR1 and CDR2 from the germline V gene are MNHEY and SMNVEV (reference sequence). CDR3 sequence: CASRLAIYTEAFF. As DNA, the CDR3 is TGTGCCAGCAGGCTAGCAATTTACACTGAAGCTTTCTTT.

The chain employs TRBV11-2 and TRBJ2-7; possibly TRBD1 or TRBD2 for D (5 bases each). Germline V gene lookup returns CDR1 SGHAT and CDR2 FQNNGV. V shed 1 base and J shed 3 bases, with 13 bases lying between them. This CDR3 spans 15 amino acids. DNA of the CDR3: TGTGCCAGCAGCTTAGCCCGGGGCAGGGACTACGAGCAGTACTTC. This gives the protein CASSLARGRDYEQYF.